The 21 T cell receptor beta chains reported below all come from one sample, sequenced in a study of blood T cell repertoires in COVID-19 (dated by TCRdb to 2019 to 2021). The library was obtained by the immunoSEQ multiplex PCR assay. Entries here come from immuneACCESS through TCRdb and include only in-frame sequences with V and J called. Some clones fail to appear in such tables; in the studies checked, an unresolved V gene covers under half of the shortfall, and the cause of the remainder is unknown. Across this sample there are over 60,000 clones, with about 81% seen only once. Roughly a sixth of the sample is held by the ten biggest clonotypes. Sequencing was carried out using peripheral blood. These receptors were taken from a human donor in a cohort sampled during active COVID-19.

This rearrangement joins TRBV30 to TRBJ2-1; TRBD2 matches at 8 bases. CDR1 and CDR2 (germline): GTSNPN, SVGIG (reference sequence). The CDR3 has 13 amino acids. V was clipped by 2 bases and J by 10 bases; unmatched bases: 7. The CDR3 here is CAWSTGGGLEQFF. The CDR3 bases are TGTGCCTGGAGTACGGGAGGGGGACTAGAGCAGTTCTTC.

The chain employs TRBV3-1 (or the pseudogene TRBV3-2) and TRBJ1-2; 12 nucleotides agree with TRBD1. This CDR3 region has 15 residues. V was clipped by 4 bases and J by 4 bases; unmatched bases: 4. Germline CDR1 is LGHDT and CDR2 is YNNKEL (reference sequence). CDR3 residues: CASSPGQGAFYGYTF. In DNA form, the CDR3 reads TGTGCCAGCAGCCCGGGACAGGGGGCTTTCTATGGCTACACCTTC.

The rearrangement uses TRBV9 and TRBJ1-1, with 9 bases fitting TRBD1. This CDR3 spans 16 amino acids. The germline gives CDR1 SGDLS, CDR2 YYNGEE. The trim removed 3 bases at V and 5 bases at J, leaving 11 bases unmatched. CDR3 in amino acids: CASSGTGTGFNTEAFF. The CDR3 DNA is TGTGCCAGCAGCGGAACCGGGACAGGGTTTAATACTGAAGCTTTCTTT.

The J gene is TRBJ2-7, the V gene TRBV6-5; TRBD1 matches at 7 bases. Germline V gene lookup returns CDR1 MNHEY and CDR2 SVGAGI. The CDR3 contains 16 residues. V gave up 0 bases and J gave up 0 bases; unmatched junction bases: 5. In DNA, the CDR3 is TGTGCCAGCAGTTACTCCGGGACAGAATTCTCCTACGAGCAGTACTTC. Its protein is CASSYSGTEFSYEQYF.

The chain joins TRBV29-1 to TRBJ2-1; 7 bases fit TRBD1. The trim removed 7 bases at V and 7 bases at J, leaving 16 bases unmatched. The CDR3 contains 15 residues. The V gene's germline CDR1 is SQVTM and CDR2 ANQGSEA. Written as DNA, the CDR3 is TGCAGCGCGTGCTTGACAGGGATGGGTGGGAATGAGCAGTTCTTC. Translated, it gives CSACLTGMGGNEQFF.

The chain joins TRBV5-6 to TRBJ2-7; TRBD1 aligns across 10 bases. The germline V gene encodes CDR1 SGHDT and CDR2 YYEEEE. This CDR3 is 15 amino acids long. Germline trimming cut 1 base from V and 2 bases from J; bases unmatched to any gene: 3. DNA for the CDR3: TGTGCCAGCAGCTTGAGGGACAGGGGCCCCTACGAGCAGTACTTC. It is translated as CASSLRDRGPYEQYF. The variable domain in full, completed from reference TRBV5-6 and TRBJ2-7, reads DAGVTQSPTHLIKTRGQQVTLRCSPKSGHDTVSWYQQALGQGPQFIFQYYEEEERQRGNFPDRFSGHQFPNYSSELNVNALLLGDSALYLCASSLRDRGPYEQYFGPGTRLTVT.

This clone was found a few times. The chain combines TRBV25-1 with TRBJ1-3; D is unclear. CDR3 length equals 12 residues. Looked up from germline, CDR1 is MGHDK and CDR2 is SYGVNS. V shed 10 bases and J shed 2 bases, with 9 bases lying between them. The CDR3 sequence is CATSTAGNTIYF. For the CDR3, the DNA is TGTGCCACCTCTACGGCTGGAAACACCATATATTTT.

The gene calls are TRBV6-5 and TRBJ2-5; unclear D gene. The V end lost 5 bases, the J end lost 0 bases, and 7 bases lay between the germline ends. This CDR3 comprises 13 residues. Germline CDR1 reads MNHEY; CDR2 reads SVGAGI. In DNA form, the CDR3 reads TGTGCCAGCAGTATGAACTACCAAGAGACCCAGTACTTC. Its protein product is CASSMNYQETQYF.

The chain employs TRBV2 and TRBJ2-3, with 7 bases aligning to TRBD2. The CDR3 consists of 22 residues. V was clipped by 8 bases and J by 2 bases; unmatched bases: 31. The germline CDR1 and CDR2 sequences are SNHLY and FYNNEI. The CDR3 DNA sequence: TGTGCCAGCCGAAAGCGGGATGGGGAAAGGGACGAAACCAAGAACTTCACAGATACGCAGTATTTT. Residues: CASRKRDGERDETKNFTDTQYF.

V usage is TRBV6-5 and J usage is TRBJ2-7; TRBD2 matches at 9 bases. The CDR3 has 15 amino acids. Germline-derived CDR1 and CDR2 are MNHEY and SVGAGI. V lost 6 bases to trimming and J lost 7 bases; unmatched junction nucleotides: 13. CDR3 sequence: CASSGGASGEGEQYF. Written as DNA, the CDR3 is TGTGCCAGCAGCGGGGGCGCTAGCGGGGAGGGAGAGCAGTACTTC.

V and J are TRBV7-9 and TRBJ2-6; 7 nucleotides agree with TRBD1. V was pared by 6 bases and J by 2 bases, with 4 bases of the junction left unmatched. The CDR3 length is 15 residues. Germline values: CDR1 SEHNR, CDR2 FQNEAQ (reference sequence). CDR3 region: CASSSQGTGANVLTF. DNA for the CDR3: TGTGCCAGCAGTTCACAGGGGACTGGGGCCAACGTCCTGACTTTC.

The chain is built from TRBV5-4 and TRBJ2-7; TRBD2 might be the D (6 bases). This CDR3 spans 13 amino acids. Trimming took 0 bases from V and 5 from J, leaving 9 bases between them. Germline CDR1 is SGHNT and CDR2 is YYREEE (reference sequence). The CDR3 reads CASSLVGGNEQYF. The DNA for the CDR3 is TGTGCCAGCAGCTTGGTGGGGGGAAACGAGCAGTACTTC. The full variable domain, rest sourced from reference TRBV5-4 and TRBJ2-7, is ETGVTQSPTHLIKTRGQQVTLRCSSQSGHNTVSWYQQALGQGPQFIFQYYREEENGRGNFPPRFSGLQFPNYSSELNVNALELDDSALYLCASSLVGGNEQYFGPGTRLTVT.

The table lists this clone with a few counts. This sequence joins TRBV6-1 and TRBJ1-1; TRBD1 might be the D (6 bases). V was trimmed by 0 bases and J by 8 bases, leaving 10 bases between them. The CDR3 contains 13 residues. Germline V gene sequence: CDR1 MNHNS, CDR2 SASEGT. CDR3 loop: CASSEALDREAFF. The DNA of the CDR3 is TGTGCCAGCAGTGAAGCGCTTGACAGGGAAGCTTTCTTT.

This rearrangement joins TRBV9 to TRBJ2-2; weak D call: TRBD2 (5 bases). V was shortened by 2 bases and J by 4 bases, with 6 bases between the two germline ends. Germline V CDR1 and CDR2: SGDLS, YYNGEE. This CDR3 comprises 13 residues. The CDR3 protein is CASSVGSTGELFF. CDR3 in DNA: TGTGCCAGCAGCGTGGGGAGCACCGGGGAGCTGTTTTTT.

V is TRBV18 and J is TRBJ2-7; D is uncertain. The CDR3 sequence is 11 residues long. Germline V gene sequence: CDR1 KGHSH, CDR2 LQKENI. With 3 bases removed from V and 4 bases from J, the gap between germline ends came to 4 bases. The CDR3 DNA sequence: TGTGCCAGCTCACCGGCATACGAGCAGTACTTC. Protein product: CASSPAYEQYF.

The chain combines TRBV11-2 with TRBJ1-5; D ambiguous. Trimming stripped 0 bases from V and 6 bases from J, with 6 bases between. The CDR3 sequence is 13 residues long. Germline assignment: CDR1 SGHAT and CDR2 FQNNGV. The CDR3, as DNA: TGTGCCAGCAGCTTAGATCGTAGTCAGCCCCAGCATTTT. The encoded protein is CASSLDRSQPQHF. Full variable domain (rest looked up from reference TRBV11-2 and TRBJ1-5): EAGVAQSPRYKIIEKRQSVAFWCNPISGHATLYWYQQILGQGPKLLIQFQNNGVVDDSQLPKDRFSAERLKGVDSTLKIQPAKLEDSAVYLCASSLDRSQPQHFGDGTRLSIL.

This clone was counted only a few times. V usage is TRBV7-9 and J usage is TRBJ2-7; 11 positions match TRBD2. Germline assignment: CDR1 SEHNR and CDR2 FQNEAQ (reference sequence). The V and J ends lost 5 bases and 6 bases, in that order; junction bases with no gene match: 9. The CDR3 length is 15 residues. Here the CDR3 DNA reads TGTGCCAGCAGCGTCGGGACTAGCGGTCTGGGCGAGCAGTACTTC. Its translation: CASSVGTSGLGEQYF.

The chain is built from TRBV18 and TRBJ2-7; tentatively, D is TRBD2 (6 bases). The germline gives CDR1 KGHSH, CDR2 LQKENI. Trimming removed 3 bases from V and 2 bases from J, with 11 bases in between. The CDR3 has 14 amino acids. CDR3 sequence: CASSPGLAPYEQYF. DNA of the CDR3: TGTGCCAGCTCACCGGGACTCGCCCCCTACGAGCAGTACTTC.

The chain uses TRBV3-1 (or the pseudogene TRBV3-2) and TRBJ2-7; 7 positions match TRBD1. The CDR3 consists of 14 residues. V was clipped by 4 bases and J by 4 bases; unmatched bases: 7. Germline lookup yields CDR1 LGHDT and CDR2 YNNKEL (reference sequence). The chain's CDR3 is CASSRNRGGYEQYF. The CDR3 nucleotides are TGTGCCAGCAGCCGTAACAGGGGTGGGTACGAGCAGTACTTC.

CDR3 in DNA: TGTGCCAGCAGTCCCCTGGACAGGGCAGACACTGAAGCTTTCTTT. This encodes CASSPLDRADTEAFF. The chain is built from TRBV27 and TRBJ1-1; 8 nucleotides match TRBD1. The V gene end was trimmed by 5 bases and the J gene end by 3 bases; junction bases not matched to a gene: 8. The germline V gene has CDR1 MNHEY and CDR2 SMNVEV (reference sequence). The length of the CDR3 is 15 residues.

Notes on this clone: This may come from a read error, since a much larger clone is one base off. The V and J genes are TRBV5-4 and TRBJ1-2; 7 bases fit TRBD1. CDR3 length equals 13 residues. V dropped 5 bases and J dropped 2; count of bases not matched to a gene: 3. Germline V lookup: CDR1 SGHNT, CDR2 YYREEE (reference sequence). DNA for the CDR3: TGTGCCAGCAGTAGGGACAGAAACTATGGCTACACCTTC. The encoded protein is CASSRDRNYGYTF.